A single sample gave rise to the 21 T cell receptor beta chains below, sequenced in a study of shared clonotypes between healthy human individuals. Profiled with immunoSEQ multiplex PCR; TCRdb holds only in-frame clones, not every one. This sample has roughly 2,000,000 clones, with less than 95% found just once. The naive CD8 subset, CD45RO-negative cells positively selected for CCR7, excluded terminally differentiated effector memory CD45RA+ cells. The sample comprised naive CD8+ T cells sorted from blood. These receptors were collected from a man in his late teens or twenties in good health.

This clone was counted a few times. The chain employs TRBV30 and TRBJ1-4; tentatively, D is TRBD1 (5 bases). The CDR3 runs 14 residues. V lost 4 bases to trimming and J lost 8 bases, with 17 bases between them. Germline CDR1 GTSNPN, CDR2 SVGIG (reference sequence). For the CDR3, the DNA is TGTGCCTGGAATCTCGGGGGGTTCGAAGAAAAACTGTTTTTT. This translates into CAWNLGGFEEKLFF.

This chain connects TRBV7-9 to TRBJ2-5; 8 bases align to TRBD2. CDR3 length equals 16 residues. CDR1 and CDR2 from the germline V gene are SEHNR and FQNEAQ (reference sequence). Trimming took 4 bases from V and 0 from J; bases not matched to a gene: 7. The CDR3, as DNA: TGTGCCAGCAGCTGGAGCGGGGGCCCGTACCAAGAGACCCAGTACTTC. It specifies CASSWSGGPYQETQYF.

The chain recombines TRBV5-6 with TRBJ2-7; D not certain. This CDR3 region has 14 residues. The germline gives CDR1 SGHDT, CDR2 YYEEEE. V was shortened by 0 bases and J by 5 bases, with 12 bases between the two germline ends. The CDR3, as DNA: TGTGCCAGCAGCTTGGGGCATGCAGTCCACGAGCAGTACTTC. Encoded protein: CASSLGHAVHEQYF.

V gene TRBV6-5 combines with J gene TRBJ2-2; possible D gene TRBD1, 6 bases. Between the trimmed V and J ends, which lost 3 bases and 6 bases, there was a span of 14 bases. Germline lookup yields CDR1 MNHEY and CDR2 SVGAGI. The CDR3 spans 15 residues. CDR3 in DNA: TGTGCCAGCAGTTATTTCCAGGGGCGAGCCGGGGAGCTGTTTTTT. Residues: CASSYFQGRAGELFF.

This chain joins TRBV9 and TRBJ2-5; D not certain. The CDR3 is 16 residues long. CDR1 is SGDLS, CDR2 YYNGEE, per germline. V lost 0 bases and J 0 bases, leaving 12 bases between the germline ends. In DNA, the CDR3 is TGTGCCAGCAGCGTAGAAAGCAGCGTACACCAAGAGACCCAGTACTTC. Protein: CASSVESSVHQETQYF.

Remarks on this clone: One junction end does not reproduce the germline sequence, and a read error may be involved. The chain joins TRBV6-6 to TRBJ1-1, with TRBD1 matching 7 bases. The germline V gene encodes CDR1 MNHNY and CDR2 SVGAGI (reference sequence). This CDR3 region has 13 residues. CDR3: CATSEGAYTEAFF. The CDR3, as DNA: TGTGCCACCAGTGAGGGGGCGTACACTGAAGCTTTCTTT.

The chain carries TRBV7-9 and TRBJ2-1, with D possibly TRBD1 on 6 matching bases. Germline V gene lookup returns CDR1 SEHNR and CDR2 FQNEAQ (reference sequence). Between the trimmed V and J ends, which lost 5 bases and 4 bases, there was a span of 18 bases. The CDR3 covers 16 residues. The CDR3 loop is CASSDHTGPEYNEQFF. The CDR3 nucleotides read TGTGCCAGCAGCGACCATACAGGGCCGGAGTACAATGAGCAGTTCTTC.

CDR3 in amino acids: CASSDWTDSNQPQHF. CDR3 bases: TGTGCCAGCAGTGATTGGACGGATAGCAATCAGCCCCAGCATTTT. The chain recombines TRBV2 with TRBJ1-5; D gene ambiguous. The CDR3 consists of 15 residues. Trimming left V 3 bases short and J 0 bases short, with 9 bases between. CDR1 SNHLY and CDR2 FYNNEI come from the germline V gene.

The chain uses TRBV9 and TRBJ1-3; D possibly corresponds to TRBD1 (5 bases). CDR1 and CDR2 from the germline V gene are SGDLS and YYNGEE. The CDR3 contains 16 residues. Trimming shortened V by 0 bases and J by 0 bases, and 10 bases separated the two germline ends. The CDR3: CASSVVAGSSGNTIYF. CDR3 sequence (DNA): TGTGCCAGCAGCGTAGTGGCAGGGAGCTCTGGAAACACCATATATTTT.

The chain is built from TRBV2 and TRBJ1-2; 7 nucleotides align to TRBD1. CDR3 length equals 16 residues. Germline assignment: CDR1 SNHLY and CDR2 FYNNEI. V gave up 3 bases and J gave up 0 bases; unmatched junction bases: 7. In DNA, the CDR3 is TGTGCCAGCAGTGAGTTAGGGGGCAGGACTAACTATGGCTACACCTTC. It specifies CASSELGGRTNYGYTF.

The V and J genes are TRBV6-5 and TRBJ1-1, with a weak D call TRBD1 (6 bases). Germline lookup yields CDR1 MNHEY and CDR2 SVGAGI. There are 13 residues in the CDR3. Trimming took off 5 bases at V and 4 bases at J, with 11 bases between the two ends. The CDR3 bases are TGTGCCAGCAGTGTTACAGGGAGCACTGAAGCTTTCTTT. Protein sequence: CASSVTGSTEAFF.

The chain links TRBV5-1 to TRBJ1-1, with TRBD1 as a possible D gene (5 bases). The V end lost 2 bases, the J end lost 1 base, and 12 bases lay between the germline ends. Germline CDR1 SGHRS, CDR2 YFSETQ. This CDR3 is built from 15 residues. The CDR3 DNA is TGCGCCAGCAGCTTATTTCCTACAGGGAACACTGAAGCTTTCTTT. As protein: CASSLFPTGNTEAFF.

The chain recombines TRBV12-1 with TRBJ1-6. TRBV12-1 is labeled a pseudogene. This CDR3 is built from 17 residues. CDR3 coding DNA: TGTGCCAGCAGCTTTGCCCCGAGGCCTGTGGGTGGTTCACCCCTCCACTTT. Its protein is CASSFAPRPVGGSPLHF.

The chain uses TRBV28 and TRBJ1-4; 8 positions agree with TRBD1. The CDR3 covers 15 residues. Germline V gene data show CDR1 as MDHEN and CDR2 as SYDVKM. The V gene end was trimmed by 8 bases and the J gene end by 5 bases; junction bases not matched to a gene: 10. CDR3 nucleotides: TGTGCCAGCCGTTCCGTGGACAGGGAGAATGAAAAACTGTTTTTT. Translated, it gives CASRSVDRENEKLFF.

The rearrangement joins TRBV5-1 to TRBJ2-2; 7 nucleotides line up with TRBD1. The germline gives CDR1 SGHRS, CDR2 YFSETQ. The J segment lost 9 bases and the V segment lost 4 bases, leaving 9 bases of the junction unmatched. The CDR3 is 14 residues long. CDR3 nucleotide sequence: TGCGCCAGCAGCGCCGACAGGGCCATCCGGGAGCTGTTTTTT. As protein: CASSADRAIRELFF.

The V call is TRBV4-1, the J call TRBJ1-1; unclear D gene. The CDR3 length is 14 residues. Germline CDR1 and CDR2: MGHRA and YSYEKL. V lost 0 bases to trimming and J lost 7 bases, with 12 bases between them. Written as DNA, the CDR3 is TGCGCCAGCAGCCAAGAATGGGAAACGAGTGAAGCTTTCTTT. Translation gives CASSQEWETSEAFF.

About this clone: The DNA is left out, because the CDR3 cannot be placed on it with certainty; the CDR3 is given as TCRdb lists it. The V and J genes are TRBV27 and TRBJ1-2; the D call in the table, TRBD1, was not verified against the DNA. Germline CDR1 reads MNHEY; CDR2 reads SMNVEV (reference sequence). The CDR3 is made up of 14 amino acids, end residues included. CDR3 protein: CASSFGPGSDGYTF.

This clone was detected once. This chain connects TRBV6-1 to TRBJ2-7, with unresolved D. The CDR3 covers 13 residues. V was pared by 7 bases and J by 3 bases, with 13 bases between. Germline assignment: CDR1 MNHNS and CDR2 SASEGT. CDR3: CASTPSGGYEQYF. The DNA for the CDR3 is TGTGCCAGCACCCCGTCAGGCGGCTACGAGCAGTACTTC.

The chain recombines TRBV19 with TRBJ1-1; TRBD1 matches 12 bases. In germline, CDR1 is LNHDA, CDR2 SQIVND (reference sequence). V lost 4 bases to trimming and J lost 3 bases; unmatched junction nucleotides: 3. The CDR3 spans 15 residues. This CDR3 is CASSNGDRGHTEAFF. The CDR3 DNA reads TGTGCCAGTAGTAATGGGGACAGGGGGCACACTGAAGCTTTCTTT.

The chain combines TRBV11-1 with TRBJ2-4, with TRBD1 identical over 10 bases. The trim removed 5 bases at V and 2 bases at J, leaving 9 bases unmatched. Germline CDR1 and CDR2: SGHAT and FQDESV (reference sequence). The CDR3 is 17 residues long. This CDR3 is CASSLPTGGLSKNIQYF. CDR3 sequence (DNA): TGTGCCAGCAGCCTACCGACAGGGGGCCTCTCCAAAAACATTCAGTACTTC.

This clone occurred once. The CDR3 spells CASSGPDNTQYF. The CDR3 coding sequence is TGTGCCAGCAGTGGACCTGACAATACGCAGTATTTT. V and J are TRBV2 and TRBJ2-3; D gene unclear. The germline CDR1 and CDR2 sequences are SNHLY and FYNNEI. The length of the CDR3 is 12 residues. V was shortened by 4 bases and J by 7 bases, with 9 bases between the two germline ends.